These T cell receptor beta chains were read from a single sample in a study of chemoradiotherapy in HPV16-positive cancers. TCRdb's table, derived via immunoSEQ multiplex PCR, lists solely in-frame clones and lacks some. The profile covers about 35,000 clones, with around 92% appearing a single time and 3.5% to 4% taken by the ten largest. This sample comprised blood, obtained from a patient who underwent chemoradiotherapy. The source is a human donor with HPV-associated anogenital cancer. CDR3s include the opening cysteine and the closing phenylalanine or tryptophan. A D gene is named only where the DNA matches it firmly.

j_call v_call d_call cdr3_aa
TRBJ1-2 TRBV5-4 - CASSLARAAYGYTF
TRBJ2-5 TRBV5-1 - CASLGTSGETQYF
TRBJ1-6 TRBV7-2 TRBD1 CASSPAGQSYNSPLHF
TRBJ2-2 TRBV7-9 - CASSSPTVKTGELFF
TRBJ2-7 TRBV6-5 TRBD2 CASSRPGTSSYEQYF
TRBJ1-4 TRBV5-8 TRBD1 CASSQGQAALFEKLFF
TRBJ2-1 TRBV4-2 - CASSQISLNEAFF
TRBJ1-4 TRBV7-9 TRBD1 CASSLGQGGVQKLFF
TRBJ1-2 TRBV27 - CASGQLGREGNYGYTF
TRBJ1-2 TRBV14 - CASSQDLDVLTYGYTF
TRBJ1-1 TRBV19 - CASSTADRRTEAFF
TRBJ1-4 TRBV6-1 - CASSYREKLFF
TRBJ2-2 TRBV5-4 TRBD1 CASSWAGTGGTGELFF
TRBJ2-7 TRBV1 - CTSRGAKPLFYEQYF
TRBJ2-7 TRBV6-6 - CASSYSSRDNSYEQYF
TRBJ2-5 TRBV5-1 - CASSPVVGLETQYF
TRBJ2-1 TRBV4-3 - CASSQDGNRYNEQFF
TRBJ1-4 TRBV6-6 - CASSDRAGELFF
TRBJ2-7 TRBV7-9 - CASSFPGRRAYEQYF
TRBJ1-1 TRBV10-3 TRBD1 CAISDYTGTGSGLNTEAFF
TRBJ1-3 TRBV6-1 TRBD1 CASSETGSFGNTIYF
TRBJ1-1 TRBV21-1 - CASSKVNRYSNTEAFF
TRBJ2-1 TRBV2 TRBD1 CASRDRVSYNEQFF
TRBJ2-1 TRBV2 TRBD2 CASSGASGREEQFF
- TRBV2 TRBD1 CASMDRTYEQYF
TRBJ2-7 TRBV14 TRBD1 CASSDWDRGFAEQYF
TRBJ2-2 TRBV15 - CATSRVGNTGELFF
TRBJ2-1 TRBV7-9 - CASSPGRRASGNEQFF
TRBJ1-1 TRBV29-1 - CSVDHPSVLLTNTEAFF